Below, one T cell receptor beta chain is given with its context. Its specificity is unknown. It was CD45RO-negative cells, positively selected for CCR7, that made up naive CD8 cells, with terminally differentiated effector memory CD45RA+ cells excluded. The donors were adults (healthy and HIV-negative) with no recent acute infections or vaccinations. The data derive from a study of shared clonotypes between healthy human individuals. Study as a whole: Per donor, CD8 memory used one plate, CD8 naive used two, CD4 memory used three and CD4 naive used three. Study-level findings and limits: Rarefaction revealed incomplete sorted-subset sequencing despite large depth. Generally, naive subsets (rather than memory subsets) showed larger estimated richness.

The junction had 8 bases not matched to a gene; V was cut back by 4 bases and J by 0 bases. Germline CDR1 is SEHNR and CDR2 is FQNEAQ (reference sequence). The CDR3 contains 16 residues. Assay used: immunoSEQ multiplex PCR; TCRdb lists only in-frame clones, some missing. This sample has millions of clones, with 85% to 95% found just once. J is TRBJ1-1 and V is TRBV7-9; 7 nucleotides line up with TRBD1. The receptor comes from a man between 18 and 35 years old in good health. Sequenced material: naive CD8+ T cells sorted from blood. Here the CDR3 reads CASSSPGTDMNTEAFF. The CDR3 DNA follows: TGTGCCAGCAGCTCCCCAGGGACAGACATGAACACTGAAGCTTTCTTT.